The 18 T cell receptor beta chains listed next were all sequenced from one sample in a study of cytomegalovirus exposure and HLA in healthy donors. 60 Vbeta and 13 Jbeta primers were used in PCR. The table came from immunoSEQ multiplex PCR; TCRdb's copy has only in-frame clones and leaves some out. The sample shows 95,000 to 150,000 clones, and less than 3% sits with its ten largest clones. Sequenced material: PBMCs. The origin of the receptors is a man aged 25 to 40 in good health and CMV-seronegative.

The genes are TRBV27 and TRBJ1-2; 9 nucleotides match TRBD1. This CDR3 has 14 amino acids. Germline V lookup: CDR1 MNHEY, CDR2 SMNVEV (reference sequence). With V trimmed by 4 bases and J by 3 bases, 3 bases remained unmatched. CDR3 loop: CASSSGQGYYGYTF. The CDR3 nucleotides read TGTGCCAGCAGTTCGGGACAGGGCTACTATGGCTACACCTTC.

The chain joins TRBV28 to TRBJ2-7; 7 bases are shared with TRBD2. Germline CDR1 is MDHEN and CDR2 is SYDVKM. V lost 8 bases and J lost 0; bases outside the gene matches: 7. CDR3 length: 14 amino acids. The CDR3 loop reads CASRPGTNSYEQYF. CDR3 nucleotide sequence: TGTGCCAGCCGTCCCGGGACTAACTCCTACGAGCAGTACTTC.

The CDR3 is CASSVGQGLNEKLFF. CDR3 in DNA: TGTGCCAGCAGCGTGGGACAGGGTCTTAATGAAAAACTGTTTTTT. The rearrangement joins TRBV9 to TRBJ1-4; 9 nucleotides match TRBD1. Germline V gives CDR1 SGDLS, CDR2 YYNGEE. V lost 2 bases and J lost 4; bases outside the gene matches: 3. The CDR3 totals 15 residues.

V and J are TRBV28 and TRBJ2-7; D might be TRBD2 (6 bases). Germline lookup yields CDR1 MDHEN and CDR2 SYDVKM. V lost 3 bases and J 5 bases, leaving 11 bases between the germline ends. This CDR3 has 13 residues. This CDR3 is CASSFVGGNEQYF. The DNA for the CDR3 is TGTGCCAGCAGTTTCGTGGGAGGCAACGAGCAGTACTTC.

V usage is TRBV29-1 and J usage is TRBJ2-1, with 7 positions matching TRBD1. J gave up 8 bases and V 5 bases, and 12 bases lay outside the gene matches. This CDR3 has 14 residues. Germline V CDR1 and CDR2: SQVTM, ANQGSEA. The CDR3 here is CSVYRDSAQDEQFF. The CDR3 DNA sequence: TGCAGCGTTTACCGGGACAGTGCGCAGGATGAGCAGTTCTTC.

The V call is TRBV4-1, the J call TRBJ1-5; 9 nucleotides line up with TRBD1. CDR1 and CDR2 (germline): MGHRA, YSYEKL. CDR3 size: 15 residues. Losses at the gene ends were 1 base for V and 6 bases for J; bases not matched to a gene: 4. CDR3 in DNA: TGCGCCAGCAGCCAAGGAGGACAGGGGTTTCAGCCCCAGCATTTT. It translates to CASSQGGQGFQPQHF.

The rearrangement uses TRBV6-6 and TRBJ1-2; TRBD1 agrees at 10 bases. Trimming at V came to 8 bases and at J to 5 bases, leaving 8 bases not matched to a gene. This CDR3 comprises 14 residues. Germline V gene data show CDR1 as MNHNY and CDR2 as SVGAGI (reference sequence). CDR3 sequence reads: CASQSTGQGYGYTF. The DNA of the CDR3 is TGTGCCAGCCAGTCAACGGGACAGGGGTATGGCTACACCTTC.

The chain has TRBV19 and TRBJ1-5; D may be TRBD1 (5 bases). Trimming stripped 5 bases from V and 0 bases from J, with 8 bases between. Germline CDR1 and CDR2: LNHDA and SQIVND (reference sequence). The CDR3 length is 14 residues. CDR3 DNA sequence: TGTGCCAGTAGTTTACAGGTTAGCAATCAGCCCCAGCATTTT. It yields the protein CASSLQVSNQPQHF.

The gene calls are TRBV14 and TRBJ1-1; 9 bases match TRBD1. Germline values: CDR1 SGHDN, CDR2 FVKESK. This CDR3 is built from 13 residues. J was trimmed by 7 bases and V by 2 bases; bases with no gene match: 2. CDR3 loop: CASSQSGQGEAFF. CDR3 DNA: TGTGCCAGCAGCCAATCGGGACAGGGTGAAGCTTTCTTT.

V is TRBV2 and J is TRBJ2-3; TRBD1 might be the D (5 bases). Germline V gene lookup returns CDR1 SNHLY and CDR2 FYNNEI. The CDR3 spans 15 residues. Trimming removed 6 bases at V and 0 bases at J, with 13 bases between. The CDR3 DNA sequence: TGTGCCAGCAGCCTCTACGCAGGGAGCACAGATACGCAGTATTTT. Its protein is CASSLYAGSTDTQYF.

About this clone itself: The sample has other DNA sequences that encode this CDR3 too. In DNA, the CDR3 is TGTGCCAGCAGCTTACTAGCGGGAGTGTCCTACAATGAGCAGTTCTTC. Translated, it gives CASSLLAGVSYNEQFF. The genes are TRBV7-3 and TRBJ2-1; 10 nucleotides line up with TRBD2. Looked up from germline, CDR1 is SGHTA and CDR2 is FQGTGA. The V gene end was trimmed by 2 bases and the J gene end by 1 base; junction bases not matched to a gene: 2. This CDR3 is built from 16 residues.

The V gene is TRBV27, the J gene TRBJ2-1; 9 bases map to TRBD1. The CDR3 is 14 amino acids. The trim removed 2 bases at V and 8 bases at J, leaving 4 bases unmatched. The germline V gene has CDR1 MNHEY and CDR2 SMNVEV (reference sequence). CDR3 region: CASSLGQGSDEQFF. The CDR3 nucleotides read TGTGCCAGCAGTTTAGGACAGGGGAGCGATGAGCAGTTCTTC.

V usage is TRBV5-1 and J usage is TRBJ1-2; perhaps TRBD1 as D (5 bases). Germline V gene sequence: CDR1 SGHRS, CDR2 YFSETQ. The CDR3 has 12 residues. Trimming pared 0 bases from V and 14 bases from J, leaving 14 bases between. CDR3 residues: CASSLEAGHRTF. The CDR3 DNA sequence: TGCGCCAGCAGCTTGGAGGCGGGGCATAGGACCTTC.

DNA for the CDR3: TGTGCCAGCAGCTCCAGGGTGTCAACTAATGAAAAACTGTTTTTT. It specifies CASSSRVSTNEKLFF. V is TRBV7-2 and J is TRBJ1-4; TRBD1 is a possible D gene (5 bases). The CDR3 runs 15 residues. The germline V gene encodes CDR1 SGHTA and CDR2 FQGNSA. The V and J ends lost 4 bases and 0 bases respectively, with 9 bases between them.

The rearrangement links TRBV28 to TRBJ1-2; 7 bases fit TRBD1. The germline V gene encodes CDR1 MDHEN and CDR2 SYDVKM. The CDR3 is 15 residues long. V lost 6 bases, J lost 4 bases, and 11 bases stayed unmatched. The CDR3 protein is CASRELGTDFYGYTF. The CDR3 bases are TGTGCCAGCAGGGAACTCGGGACAGACTTCTATGGCTACACCTTC.

The V and J genes are TRBV6-5 and TRBJ1-2, with TRBD1 as a possible D gene (6 bases). V dropped 2 bases and J dropped 3 bases, with 13 bases sitting between them. There are 15 residues in the CDR3. Germline-derived CDR1 and CDR2 are MNHEY and SVGAGI. CDR3 DNA: TGTGCCAGCAGTTACACAGGGAAGCGTGACTATGGCTACACCTTC. Its protein is CASSYTGKRDYGYTF.

The chain links TRBV5-1 to TRBJ2-1; TRBD2 aligns across 8 bases. V trimming: 0 bases; J trimming: 8 bases; junction bases outside the gene matches: 10. Germline V gene data show CDR1 as SGHRS and CDR2 as YFSETQ. The CDR3 totals 16 residues. The CDR3 is CASSLGGLGIFDEQFF. The CDR3 DNA is TGCGCCAGCAGCTTGGGGGGACTAGGGATTTTCGATGAGCAGTTCTTC. Together with reference TRBV5-1 and TRBJ2-1, the CDR3 gives the full variable domain: KAGVTQTPRYLIKTRGQQVTLSCSPISGHRSVSWYQQTPGQGLQFLFEYFSETQRNKGNFPGRFSGRQFSNSRSEMNVSTLELGDSALYLCASSLGGLGIFDEQFFGPGTRLTVL.

J is TRBJ2-5 and V is TRBV9; 10 positions match TRBD2. CDR1 is SGDLS, CDR2 YYNGEE, per germline. This CDR3 spans 15 amino acids. V was pared by 0 bases and J by 4 bases, with 3 bases of the junction left unmatched. For the CDR3, the DNA is TGTGCCAGCAGCGTAGGGATAGCGGGAGGAGAGACCCAGTACTTC. This gives the protein CASSVGIAGGETQYF.